This T cell receptor beta chain was identified in a study of T-cell memory formation after mild COVID-19. V trimming: 0 bases; J trimming: 10 bases; junction bases outside the gene matches: 9. Germline loops: CDR1 SEHNR, CDR2 FQNEAQ (reference sequence). The CDR3 spans 17 residues. TCRdb reprocessed the 5' RACE reads with MiXCR, giving one entry per CDR3 protein. The sample contains fewer than 450,000 distinct CDR3 sequences, 20% to 30% of which appear only once. This clonotype turned up a few times. The V gene is TRBV7-9, the J gene TRBJ2-1, with 13 bases fitting TRBD2. The receptor was derived from an adult woman who had mild COVID-19 (a few samples of this study predate the infection). Cell type and time point are not known. The sample was PBMCs or a T cell subset sorted from them (not recorded which). The CDR3 nucleotides are TGTGCCAGCAGCTTAGCAACTAGCGGGAGGGTTCGATGGGAGCAGTTCTTC. Translation gives CASSLATSGRVRWEQFF.